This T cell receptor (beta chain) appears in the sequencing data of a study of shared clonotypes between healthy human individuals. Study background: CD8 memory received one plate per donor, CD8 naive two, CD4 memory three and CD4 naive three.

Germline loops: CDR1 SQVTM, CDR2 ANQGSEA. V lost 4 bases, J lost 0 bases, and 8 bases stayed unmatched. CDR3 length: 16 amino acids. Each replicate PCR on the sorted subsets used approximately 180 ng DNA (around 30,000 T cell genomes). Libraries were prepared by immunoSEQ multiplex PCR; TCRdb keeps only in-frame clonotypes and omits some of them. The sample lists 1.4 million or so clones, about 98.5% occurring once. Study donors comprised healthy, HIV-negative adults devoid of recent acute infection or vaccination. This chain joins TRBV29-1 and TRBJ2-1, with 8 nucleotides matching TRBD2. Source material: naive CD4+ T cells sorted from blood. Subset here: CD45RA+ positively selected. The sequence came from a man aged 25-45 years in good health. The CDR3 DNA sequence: TGCAGCGTTGTCGGGACTAGACCTAGCTCCTACAATGAGCAGTTCTTC. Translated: CSVVGTRPSSYNEQFF.